Listed below are T cell receptor beta chains from one sample, sequenced in a study of blood T cell repertoires in COVID-19. Here immunoSEQ multiplex PCR was the method, and the copy in TCRdb shows in-frame clones only, minus some. This table has approximately 180,000 clones, approximately 86% appearing once. Sequences were obtained from peripheral blood. The receptors shown here come from a woman aged 45-65 years with acute or convalescent COVID-19. Both conserved end residues are part of each CDR3. The D gene is left open where the match is weak. Clone size appears in some rows only: once, few, many, or a class for an expanded clone.

>TRBJ1-6|-|TRBV6-5|-
TGTGCCAGCAGTTACAATACAAATTCACCCCTCCACTTT
CASSYNTNSPLHF
>TRBJ1-1|-|TRBV18|-
TGTGCCAGCTCACCAGGGGGGAGGAACACTGAAGCTTTCTTT
CASSPGGRNTEAFF
>TRBJ1-6|TRBD1|TRBV18|few
TGTGCCAGCTCACCACAGGGATTAACAGGGGTCGGTTCACCCCTCCACTTT
CASSPQGLTGVGSPLHF
>TRBJ1-2|TRBD1|TRBV19|few
TGTGCCAGTAGTATAGATCACGGCAGGGGGAGCGGCTATGGCTACACCTTC
CASSIDHGRGSGYGYTF
>TRBJ1-2|-|TRBV30|-
TGTGCCTGGAGTGTCGACTATGGCTACACCTTC
CAWSVDYGYTF
>TRBJ1-1|TRBD1|TRBV11-2|-
TGTGCCAGCATCGGGACAGCAAGAAGGTCTGAAGCTTTCTTT
CASIGTARRSEAFF
>TRBJ2-7|TRBD1|TRBV25-1|-
TGTGCCAGCAGTGATATCGAGGACAGGTCCTACGAGCAGTACTTC
CASSDIEDRSYEQYF
>TRBJ2-2|-|TRBV7-2|once
TGTGCCAGCAACCGTAGGGGGGGCACCGGGGAGCTGTTTTTT
CASNRRGGTGELFF
>TRBJ1-2|TRBD1|TRBV27|-
TGTGCCAGCAGTCCGCAGACAGGGCCTGGCTACACCTTC
CASSPQTGPGYTF
>TRBJ2-2|-|TRBV30|-
TGTGCCTGGAGTTCGTCCATTACAAGGAACACCGGGGAGCTGTTTTTT
CAWSSSITRNTGELFF
>TRBJ1-1|TRBD1|TRBV11-3|few
TGTGCCAGCAGCCTGGGGACAGCCCAGAACACTGAAGCTTTCTTT
CASSLGTAQNTEAFF
>TRBJ1-6|-|TRBV7-2|-
TGTGCCAGCAGCTTAGACCGGGGTTCACCCCTCCACTTT
CASSLDRGSPLHF
>TRBJ1-5|TRBD1|TRBV7-2|-
TGTGCCAGCAGTTCCCGACAGGGACCTCAGCCCCAGCATTTT
CASSSRQGPQPQHF
>TRBJ1-3|-|TRBV4-3|-
TGCGCCAGCAGCCAAGTTGGGGGGAGCACCATATATTTT
CASSQVGGSTIYF
>TRBJ1-4|-|TRBV10-2|-
TGCGCCACCACCGACAGGCTCAATGAAAAACTGTTTTTT
CATTDRLNEKLFF
>TRBJ2-5|TRBD1|TRBV6-2/TRBV6-3|once
TGTGCCAGCAGTGGACAGGGTAGAGAGACCCAGTACTTC
CASSGQGRETQYF
>TRBJ1-1|TRBD1|TRBV12-3/TRBV12-4|-
TGTGCCAGCAGGGGACAGGGTGGGACTGAAGCTTTCTTT
CASRGQGGTEAFF
>TRBJ2-3|-|TRBV15|-
TGTGCCACCAGCCGCCTCGGTTGGACAGATACGCAGTATTTT
CATSRLGWTDTQYF
>TRBJ2-1|TRBD2|TRBV5-1|-
TGCGCCAGCAGCTTGTCCGGGACTACGGCATATGGGGAGCAGTTCTTC
CASSLSGTTAYGEQFF
>TRBJ2-5|-|TRBV27|-
TGTGCCAGCAGTTTAAGCAGCCAGGGAGAGACCCAGTACTTC
CASSLSSQGETQYF
>TRBJ2-1|TRBD2|TRBV29-1|-
TGCAGCGCCGAGCGGGGGGCCTCCTACAATGAGCAGTTCTTC
CSAERGASYNEQFF
>TRBJ2-7|-|TRBV25-1|-
TGTGCCAGCCGGCCCGGGGGGCTCGAGCAGTACTTC
CASRPGGLEQYF
>TRBJ2-5|TRBD2|TRBV11-2|-
TGTGCCAGCAGCCCCCCCGGACTAGCCCCCCAAGAGACCCAGTACTTC
CASSPPGLAPQETQYF
>TRBJ2-2|-|TRBV18|once
TGTGCCAGCTCACCACGGGGGGAGTCCACCGGGGAGCTGTTTTTT
CASSPRGESTGELFF
>TRBJ1-1|-|TRBV18|-
TGTGCCAGCTCACCAGCGAGGGGGACGAACACTGAAGCTTTCTTT
CASSPARGTNTEAFF
>TRBJ1-5|-|TRBV19|-
TGTGCCAGTAGTAATTGGGTTGGGCCTAGCAATCAGCCCCAGCATTTT
CASSNWVGPSNQPQHF
>TRBJ1-1|TRBD1|TRBV30|-
TGTGCCTGGACTTCGTGGACAGGGGGGGACACTGAAGCTTTCTTT
CAWTSWTGGDTEAFF
>TRBJ2-7|-|TRBV2|-
TGTGCCAGCAGTGGGATGGAGGGCCCCTACGAGCAGTACTTC
CASSGMEGPYEQYF
>TRBJ1-2|-|TRBV12-3/TRBV12-4|-
TGTGCCAGCAGTTATCAGGAGGGCGGGGGCTACACCTTC
CASSYQEGGGYTF